The 15 T cell receptor beta chains listed next were all sequenced from one sample in a study of cytotoxic CD8 clonotypes in ibrutinib-treated CLL. The method was immunoSEQ multiplex PCR; TCRdb's version includes in-frame clones alone and lacks a portion of them. The repertoire holds some 47,000 clones, 57% seen once, with under 35% in the top ten. The material was PBMCs, obtained after 24 months of ibrutinib treatment. Every receptor here comes from a human donor with chronic lymphocytic leukemia.

This clone was seen only a few times. The V gene is TRBV9, the J gene TRBJ1-6; D call uncertain. Germline V CDR1 and CDR2: SGDLS, YYNGEE. The V end was cut by 4 bases, the J end by 5 bases, with 10 bases between. This CDR3 contains 14 residues. CDR3 sequence reads: CASSPQLNNSPLHF. The CDR3, as DNA: TGTGCCAGCAGCCCGCAGTTGAATAATTCACCCCTCCACTTT.

CDR3 in amino acids: CASARPGIANEQFF. The DNA for the CDR3 is TGCGCCAGCGCACGCCCCGGGATTGCAAATGAGCAGTTCTTC. The J gene is TRBJ2-1, the V gene TRBV5-1; perhaps TRBD2 as D (5 bases). Trimming took 7 bases from V and 7 from J, leaving 18 bases between them. Germline V CDR1 and CDR2: SGHRS, YFSETQ. The CDR3 covers 14 residues.

The chain joins TRBV9 to TRBJ2-2; D remains ambiguous. CDR3 size: 12 residues. Deletions cut 0 bases from V and 7 bases from J, with 4 bases between. In germline, CDR1 is SGDLS, CDR2 YYNGEE. The CDR3 sequence is CASSVGNGELFF. The CDR3 region has the DNA TGTGCCAGCAGCGTAGGAAACGGGGAGCTGTTTTTT.

The gene calls are TRBV10-3 and TRBJ1-2, with a possible D match to TRBD1 (5 bases). The CDR3 spans 14 residues. With 0 bases removed from V and 3 bases from J, the gap between germline ends came to 8 bases. Per germline, CDR1 ENHRY and CDR2 SYGVKD. CDR3 nucleotide sequence: TGTGCCATCAGTGAGTCTGGGGGTGACTATGGCTACACCTTC. It yields the protein CAISESGGDYGYTF.

The chain combines TRBV29-1 with TRBJ1-4; 9 nucleotides align to TRBD1. V lost 6 bases and J lost 7; bases outside the gene matches: 9. The V gene's germline CDR1 is SQVTM and CDR2 ANQGSEA. The CDR3 loop spans 14 amino acids. CDR3 sequence (DNA): TGCAGCGTCCGCTGGGGACAGGGAAGTGAAAAACTGTTTTTT. It codes for CSVRWGQGSEKLFF.

About this clone itself: With a much larger clone just one base away, this may be a read error. V is TRBV23-1 and J is TRBJ1-2; 7 nucleotides agree with TRBD1. TRBV23-1 is designated an ORF whose function remains uncertain. The V and J ends lost 6 bases and 9 bases, in that order; junction bases with no gene match: 16. The CDR3 is 15 residues long. For the CDR3, the DNA is TGCGCCAGCAGCCAAGCCCCGGGGACAGTAGATAGCTACACCTTC. Translating it yields CASSQAPGTVDSYTF.

This chain links TRBV7-9 with TRBJ1-1; D is unclear. Germline CDR1 reads SEHNR; CDR2 reads FQNEAQ (reference sequence). The CDR3 has 13 residues. V was cut by 5 bases and J by 0 bases, with 7 bases left in between. The DNA for the CDR3 is TGTGCCAGCAGCCCCCCGGTGAACACTGAAGCTTTCTTT. Its protein product is CASSPPVNTEAFF.

The V and J genes are TRBV5-1 and TRBJ2-5, with 9 bases lining up with TRBD1. V lost 0 bases and J lost 5; bases outside the gene matches: 8. The CDR3 length is 16 residues. Germline V gene data show CDR1 as SGHRS and CDR2 as YFSETQ. The CDR3 DNA sequence: TGCGCCAGCAGCTTGGCCCCGACAGGGGGTGGCGAGACCCAGTACTTC. This translates into CASSLAPTGGGETQYF. Full variable domain (outside the CDR3, taken from reference TRBV5-1 and TRBJ2-5): KAGVTQTPRYLIKTRGQQVTLSCSPISGHRSVSWYQQTPGQGLQFLFEYFSETQRNKGNFPGRFSGRQFSNSRSEMNVSTLELGDSALYLCASSLAPTGGGETQYFGPGTRLLVL.

This clone was recorded a few times. The J gene is TRBJ2-6, the V gene TRBV5-1; 8 bases fit TRBD2. Germline lookup yields CDR1 SGHRS and CDR2 YFSETQ. There are 17 residues in the CDR3. The V and J ends lost 0 bases and 4 bases, in that order; junction bases with no gene match: 6. The CDR3 DNA is TGCGCCAGCAGCTTGGCCGGAGCGGGGGCCGGGGCCAACGTCCTGACTTTC. Its protein is CASSLAGAGAGANVLTF.

The chain combines TRBV5-4 with TRBJ2-1; 7 bases are shared with TRBD1. There are 18 residues in the CDR3. Unmatched junction bases numbered 13, after V lost 0 bases and J lost 4 bases. Germline V gene sequence: CDR1 SGHNT, CDR2 YYREEE (reference sequence). CDR3 loop: CASSLGGTTGRRYNEQFF. The CDR3 nucleotides read TGTGCCAGCAGCTTGGGGGGGACGACAGGGCGTAGATACAATGAGCAGTTCTTC. Supplemented by reference TRBV5-4 and TRBJ2-1, the full variable domain reads ETGVTQSPTHLIKTRGQQVTLRCSSQSGHNTVSWYQQALGQGPQFIFQYYREEENGRGNFPPRFSGLQFPNYSSELNVNALELDDSALYLCASSLGGTTGRRYNEQFFGPGTRLTVL.

The V and J genes are TRBV29-1 and TRBJ2-5; 7 nucleotides align to TRBD1. This CDR3 is 13 amino acids long. V lost 4 bases to trimming and J lost 2 bases; unmatched junction nucleotides: 4. The germline gives CDR1 SQVTM, CDR2 ANQGSEA. For the CDR3, the DNA is TGCAGCGTTGGGGGACAGTTTCAAGAGACCCAGTACTTC. Its protein product is CSVGGQFQETQYF.

The rearrangement links TRBV5-1 to TRBJ1-6; maybe TRBD1 (5 bases). Germline CDR1 and CDR2: SGHRS and YFSETQ. The CDR3 loop spans 14 amino acids. Trimming took off 3 bases at V and 9 bases at J, with 13 bases between the two ends. CDR3 residues: CASSSVGGVSPLHF. DNA for the CDR3: TGCGCCAGCAGCTCCGTGGGGGGTGTTTCACCCCTCCACTTT.

A few counts support this clone. The chain carries TRBV20-1 and TRBJ1-5; no reliable D call. Germline loops: CDR1 DFQATT, CDR2 SNEGSKA (reference sequence). With 5 bases removed from V and 3 bases from J, the gap between germline ends came to 5 bases. CDR3 length: 11 amino acids. DNA of the CDR3: TGCAGTGCTCAAACCAATCAGCCCCAGCATTTT. It yields the protein CSAQTNQPQHF.

The J gene is TRBJ1-2, the V gene TRBV5-4, with no clear D. Germline-derived CDR1 and CDR2 are SGHNT and YYREEE (reference sequence). V lost 4 bases and J lost 11, with 18 bases in between. The CDR3 is 13 residues long. This chain's CDR3 is CASSQGGKLGYTF. The CDR3 nucleotides are TGTGCCAGCAGCCAAGGAGGGAAGTTGGGTTACACCTTC.

The V gene is TRBV7-8, the J gene TRBJ2-7; 13 bases are shared with TRBD2. With 1 base clipped from V and 0 bases from J, the junction kept 0 bases outside the gene matches. Per the germline V gene, CDR1 is SGHVS and CDR2 is FQNEAQ. CDR3 size: 16 residues. The CDR3 nucleotides read TGTGCCAGCAGCTTAGGGACTAGCGGGGGCTCCTACGAGCAGTACTTC. It encodes CASSLGTSGGSYEQYF.